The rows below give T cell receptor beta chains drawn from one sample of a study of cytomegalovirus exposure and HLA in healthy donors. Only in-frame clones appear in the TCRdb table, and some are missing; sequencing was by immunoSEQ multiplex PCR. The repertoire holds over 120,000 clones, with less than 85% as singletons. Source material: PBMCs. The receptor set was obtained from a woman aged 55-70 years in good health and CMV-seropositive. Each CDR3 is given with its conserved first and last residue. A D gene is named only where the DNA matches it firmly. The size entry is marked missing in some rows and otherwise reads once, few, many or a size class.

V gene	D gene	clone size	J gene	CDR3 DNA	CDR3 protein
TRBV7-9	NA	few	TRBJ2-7	TGTGCCAGCAGCTTAAGACAGAGCTCCTACGAGCAGTACTTC	CASSLRQSSYEQYF
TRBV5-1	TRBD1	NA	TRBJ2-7	TGCGCCAGCAGCTTACCTGACAGGGTCAGTCTCTACGAGCAGTACTTC	CASSLPDRVSLYEQYF
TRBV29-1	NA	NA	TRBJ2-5	TGCAGCGTTGTGGCGGGGGCGGGTGAGACCCAGTACTTC	CSVVAGAGETQYF
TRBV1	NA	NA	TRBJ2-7	TGCACCAGCAGCTCAGGACTAGCGGGAGGGCCGAGGGAGCAGTACTTC	CTSSSGLAGGPREQYF
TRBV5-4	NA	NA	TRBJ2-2	TGTGCCAGCAGCCCCGCAACTTTCACCGGGGAGCTGTTTTTT	CASSPATFTGELFF
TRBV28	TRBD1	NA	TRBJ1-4	TGTGCCAGCAGACTCGACAGGGTGCGGGAAAAACTGTTTTTT	CASRLDRVREKLFF
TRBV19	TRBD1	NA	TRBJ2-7	TGTGCCAGTAGGGTTGCGGCGGACAGGAATTACGAGCAGTACTTC	CASRVAADRNYEQYF
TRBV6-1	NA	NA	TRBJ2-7	TGTGCCAGCAAGGACACGGCCCCCTACGAGCAGTACTTC	CASKDTAPYEQYF
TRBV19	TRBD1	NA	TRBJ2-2	TGTGCCAGTACCAAAAGGGGACAGCGCACCGGGGAGCTGTTTTTT	CASTKRGQRTGELFF
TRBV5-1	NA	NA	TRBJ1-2	TGCGCCAGCAGCTTGCCAGTTACGGGACAACCCTATGGCTACACCTTC	CASSLPVTGQPYGYTF
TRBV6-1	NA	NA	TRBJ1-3	TGTGCCAGCAGTTTACAGGAATCTGGAAACACCATATATTTT	CASSLQESGNTIYF
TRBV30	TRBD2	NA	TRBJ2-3	TGTGCCTGGAGTGTCCCAGCGGGAGGCACAGATACGCAGTATTTT	CAWSVPAGGTDTQYF
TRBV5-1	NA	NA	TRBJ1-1	TGCGCCAGCAGCTATTTCGCACTTATTGGACAATCTAACACTGAAGCTTTCTTT	CASSYFALIGQSNTEAFF
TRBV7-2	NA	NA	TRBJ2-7	TGTGCCAGCAGCCTATCCTCCTACGAGCAGTACTTC	CASSLSSYEQYF
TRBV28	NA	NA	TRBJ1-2	TGTGCCAGCAGACGGGCGGGGGCCCATGGTTTTTATGGCTACACCTTC	CASRRAGAHGFYGYTF
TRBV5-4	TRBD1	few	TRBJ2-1	TGTGCCAGCACCCTCGACAGGGAACCCTACAATGAGCAGTTCTTC	CASTLDREPYNEQFF
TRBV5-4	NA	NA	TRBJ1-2	TGTGCCAGCAGCTCCCTGACTCAGGGCTCCTACGGCTACACCTTC	CASSSLTQGSYGYTF
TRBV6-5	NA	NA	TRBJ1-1	TGTGCCAGCAGTGATACAGGGAGGGACACTGAAGCTTTCTTT	CASSDTGRDTEAFF
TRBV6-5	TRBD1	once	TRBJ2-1	TGTGCCAGCAGTCCCGGGACAGGCTCCTACAATGAGCAGTTCTTC	CASSPGTGSYNEQFF
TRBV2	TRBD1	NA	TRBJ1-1	TGTGCCAGCAGTGACAGGGGGTACACTGAAGCTTTCTTT	CASSDRGYTEAFF
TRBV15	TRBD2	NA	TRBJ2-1	TGTGCCACCAGTCGAGCGGGAGATAAGAGGAGCAATGAGCAGTTCTTC	CATSRAGDKRSNEQFF
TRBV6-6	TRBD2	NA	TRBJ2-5	TGTGCCAGCAGTTCCCCGGGAGGGTTGAAAGAGACCCAGTACTTC	CASSSPGGLKETQYF
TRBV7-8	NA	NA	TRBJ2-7	TGTGCCAGCAGCTCGGGACTTCTCTACGAGCAGTACTTC	CASSSGLLYEQYF
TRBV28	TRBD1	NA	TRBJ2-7	TGTGCCAGCAGTTTATCGATTTCAGGGACAGGGCAGTTAGTGCTGTACTTC	CASSLSISGTGQLVLYF
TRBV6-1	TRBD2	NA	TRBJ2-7	TGTGCCAGCAGTGAAACCGCTAGCGGGTGGGCCTACGAGATGCAGTACTTC	CASSETASGWAYEMQYF
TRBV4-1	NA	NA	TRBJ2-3	TGCGCCAGCAGCCGGCTGGGCACAGATACGCAGTATTTT	CASSRLGTDTQYF
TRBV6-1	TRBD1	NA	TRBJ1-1	TGTGCCATCCGGGACAGGGTCACTGAAGCTTTCTTT	CAIRDRVTEAFF
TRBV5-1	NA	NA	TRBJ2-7	TGCGCCAGCAGCTTGGTGGCTAGCTGGGACTACGAGCAGTACTTC	CASSLVASWDYEQYF
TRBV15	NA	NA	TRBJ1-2	TGTGCCACCAGCAGGTACCCCGGTGACTATGGCTACACCTTC	CATSRYPGDYGYTF
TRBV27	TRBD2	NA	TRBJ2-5	TGTGCCAGCAGTCCAATCCATTTAGCGGGAGGAGAGACCCAGTACTTC	CASSPIHLAGGETQYF
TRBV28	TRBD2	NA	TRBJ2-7	TGTGCCAGCAGTTTTTCGGCGGGAGGGACCTACGAGCAGTACTTC	CASSFSAGGTYEQYF
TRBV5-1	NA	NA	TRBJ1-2	TGCGCCAGCAGCCTCACGGGACAAACTTTCTATGGCTACACCTTC	CASSLTGQTFYGYTF
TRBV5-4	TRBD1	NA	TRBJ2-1	TGTGCCAGCAGCACCCAGACAGGGAGCAATGAGCAGTTCTTC	CASSTQTGSNEQFF
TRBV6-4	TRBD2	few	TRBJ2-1	TGTGCCAGCAGTGACTCGGGGACTAGCACCTACAATGAGCAGTTCTTC	CASSDSGTSTYNEQFF
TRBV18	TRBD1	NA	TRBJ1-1	TGTGCCAGCTCAGCCCAGACAGGGGGCGACACTGAAGCTTTCTTT	CASSAQTGGDTEAFF
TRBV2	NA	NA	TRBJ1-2	TGTGCCAGCAGCGGGACGGGGGGCAACTATGGCTACACCTTC	CASSGTGGNYGYTF
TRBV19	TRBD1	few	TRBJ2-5	TGTGCCAGTAGTATAGGGACAGGGGGGCTCGAAGAGACCCAGTACTTC	CASSIGTGGLEETQYF
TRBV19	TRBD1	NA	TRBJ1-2	TGTGCCAGTAGTATAGATCAGGGGAGACAGGGATCCAACTATGGCTACACCTTC	CASSIDQGRQGSNYGYTF
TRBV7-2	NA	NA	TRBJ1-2	TGTGCCAGCAGCTTAGAAGGACAAGGCCGGGGCTACACCTTC	CASSLEGQGRGYTF
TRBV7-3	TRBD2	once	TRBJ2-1	TGTGCCAGCAGCCTGAGCGGGAGGGCCTACAATGAGCAGTTCTTC	CASSLSGRAYNEQFF
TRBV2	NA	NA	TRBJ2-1	TGTGCCAGCAGTGAAAGGGGGTGGGACAATGAGCAGTTCTTC	CASSERGWDNEQFF
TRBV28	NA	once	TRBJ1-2	TGTGCCAGCAGTTTCGCCAGATCTAACTATGGCTACACCTTC	CASSFARSNYGYTF
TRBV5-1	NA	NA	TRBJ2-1	TGCGCCAGCAGCTTAAGGACAGCAAACAATGAGCAGTTCTTC	CASSLRTANNEQFF
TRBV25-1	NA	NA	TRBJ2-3	TGTGCCAGCAGAGAGGGCTTGCTGGTAGATACGCAGTATTTT	CASREGLLVDTQYF
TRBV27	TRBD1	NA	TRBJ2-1	TGTGCCAGCAGGAGATTGGGACAGGGAGGTAATGAGCAGTTCTTC	CASRRLGQGGNEQFF
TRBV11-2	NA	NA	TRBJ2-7	TGTGCCAGCAGCTTAGTTGCAGGGGACCGCTACGAGCAGTACTTC	CASSLVAGDRYEQYF
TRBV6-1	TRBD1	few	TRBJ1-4	TGTGCCAGCAGTCGGACAGGGGGTGAAAAACTGTTTTTT	CASSRTGGEKLFF
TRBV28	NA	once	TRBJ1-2	TGTGCCAGCACCCCGGGAGCTAACTATGGCTACACCTTC	CASTPGANYGYTF
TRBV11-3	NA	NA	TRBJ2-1	TGTGCCAGCAGCGAGGGACTGTACAATGAGCAGTTCTTC	CASSEGLYNEQFF
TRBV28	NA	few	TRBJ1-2	TGTGCCAGCAGTTTAATAGCAGCCTATGGCTACACCTTC	CASSLIAAYGYTF
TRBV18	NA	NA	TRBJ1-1	TGTGCCAGCTCACCCCGGTGGGGGGTGAACACTGAAGCTTTCTTT	CASSPRWGVNTEAFF
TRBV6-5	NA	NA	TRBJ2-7	TGTGCCAGCAGTTACACCGGGAGCTCCTACGAGCAGTACTTC	CASSYTGSSYEQYF
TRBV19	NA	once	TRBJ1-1	TGTGCCAGTAGTAAAGGTAGGAGCACTGAAGCTTTCTTT	CASSKGRSTEAFF
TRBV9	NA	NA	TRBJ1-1	TGTGCCAGCAGCGTAGGGGGGGAAACTGGGGGAGCTTTCTTT	CASSVGGETGGAFF
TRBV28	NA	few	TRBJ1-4	TGTGCCAGCAGTTGGACAGACCGCGAAAAACTGTTTTTT	CASSWTDREKLFF
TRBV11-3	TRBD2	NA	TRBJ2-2	TGTGCCAGCAGCTCACCGGGACTAGCGACCATCAACACCGGGGAGCTGTTTTTT	CASSSPGLATINTGELFF
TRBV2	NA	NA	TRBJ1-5	TGTGCCAGCAGTGAAGAGATGCAGGGGCGCTTGCATTTT	CASSEEMQGRLHF
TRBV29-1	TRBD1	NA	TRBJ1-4	TGCAGCGCCTCCGGACAGGCGGGTGAAAAACTGTTTTTT	CSASGQAGEKLFF
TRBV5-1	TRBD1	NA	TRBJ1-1	TGCGCCAGCAGCGTCCGGGACAGGGGGCTGGTGTTATCGGTGAACACTGAAGCTTTCTTT	CASSVRDRGLVLSVNTEAFF